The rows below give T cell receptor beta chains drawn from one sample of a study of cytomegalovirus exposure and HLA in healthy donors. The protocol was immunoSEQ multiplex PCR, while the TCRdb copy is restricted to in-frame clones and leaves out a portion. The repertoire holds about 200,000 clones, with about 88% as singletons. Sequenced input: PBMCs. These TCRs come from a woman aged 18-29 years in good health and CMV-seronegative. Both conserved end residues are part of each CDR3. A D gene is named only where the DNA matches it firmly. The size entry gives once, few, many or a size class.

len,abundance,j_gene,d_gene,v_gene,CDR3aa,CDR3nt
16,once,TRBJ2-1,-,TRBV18,CASSLRRVDSYNEQFF,TGTGCCAGCTCACTGAGACGGGTTGACTCCTACAATGAGCAGTTCTTC